The subject of this entry is one TCR beta chain. Its target antigen remains unknown. No much larger clonotype is one base removed from it; base qualities were not supplied. This record belongs to a study of read filtering for tumor transcriptome and immune sequencing (dated by TCRdb to 2018 to 2020). In terms of the full investigation: The cohort consisted of about 17 male and roughly 13 female patients, with a mean age of around 60 years and an age range of about 47 to 90. By revised international staging, eight or nine patients were R-ISS I, under 20 were R-ISS II and over five were R-ISS III. After DNase treatment, whole-transcriptome libraries were prepared using the TruSeq RNA Access Library Prep Kit. Per sample, about 4.05 to 10.27 million TCR-region mapped reads were obtained with IR-seq, compared with only roughly 85 to 1,300 with RNA-seq. Using the same bone marrow samples, the study compared TCR repertoires obtained by targeted immune repertoire sequencing with those obtained by bulk whole-transcriptome sequencing. As a main aim, a read-filtering strategy for immune repertoire data was addressed, with the specific question being whether clonotypes supported by a single read should be removed.

General study outcomes and caveats: Removing single-read clonotypes increased the correlation between IR-seq and RNA-seq shared clonotype proportions. The sorted CD138-negative fraction was not purified T cells but a mixed bone marrow immune population. Compared with RNA-seq, IR-seq captured clonotypes at much greater depth and more reliably, and a smaller IR-seq throughput was enough to identify most of the shared clonotypes. In IR-seq, approximately 82% of clonotypes but approximately 3.8% of total reads were represented by single-read clonotypes, whereas in RNA-seq, less than 75% of clonotypes and approximately 44% of reads were represented by single-read clonotypes.

The Immunoverse kit was used to build TCR libraries from roughly 370 ng RNA, with molecular barcoded adaptors covering alpha/delta and beta/gamma chains. The same RNA used for transcriptome sequencing was used for TCR library preparation. An Illumina HiSeq 4000 with 2 x 150 cycles was used to sequence the TCR libraries. On the study's bioinformatics: Using MiXCR, which included quality filtering and error correction, TCR reads were aligned to human V, D, J and C references and then assembled into CDR3 clonotypes. The tcR package in R was used to analyze clonotype counts and gene usage diversity. Raw mapping reads were checked after the RNA-seq reads had been mapped by STAR aligner version 2.5.3a onto the human GRCh37 genome. IR-seq fastq files were randomly downsampled with Seqtk 1.3 to test the effect of sequencing depth on detected clonotypes. TCRdb itself trimmed the public reads at Q25 with fastp, ran MiXCR and retained productive beta chains. Identical CDR3 proteins give one entry, which carries the most common genes and DNA. TCRdb, not the original authors, processed these V and J calls. The sample data list about 6,000 distinct CDR3 sequences, and around 20% of these were observed just once. Around half of the sample belongs to the ten largest clones.

The CDR3 goes from the cysteine to the phenylalanine over 12 residues. The sequence is cut down to CDR3 DNA, 36 bases in frame from base 1. V trim: 4 bases; J trim: 7 bases; unmatched bases: 2. Sequences DFQATT (CDR1) and SNEGSKA (CDR2) are obtained from the germline V gene (reference sequence). Each patient had bone marrow sampled at the time of active disease. Ficoll-Hypaque density gradient centrifugation was used to isolate the bone marrow mononuclear cells. Myeloma plasma cells were removed and CD138-negative cells were collected by negative selection after labeling with CD138 magnetic microbeads on a MACS separator. Flow cytometry on an Attune NxT with CD138 antibodies was used to check the purity of the isolated cells. TRIzol reagent was used to extract total RNA, which was then quantified with a NanoDrop spectrophotometer. For each patient, the CD138-negative bone marrow sample underwent paired RNA-seq and IR-seq.

The receptor was derived from a donor aged 40 or over with multiple myeloma. This chain joins TRBV20-1 to TRBJ2-1; the central 9 bases match TRBD2. Sample: a population of CD138-negative cells sorted from bone marrow. Taken with the paper, the label for cell subset or site translates to: bone marrow mononuclear cells depleted of CD138+ plasma/myeloma cells by negative magnetic selection. This receptor carries the CDR3 CSATSGRNEQFF. The bases are TGCAGTGCTACCAGCGGGAGGAATGAGCAGTTCTTC.